This TCR beta chain was identified in a study of T-cell memory formation after mild COVID-19 (dated by TCRdb to the early 2020s). Background for the entire study: TCR sequence clusters from the two donors were largely donor specific. In a couple of donors, T-cell clones that expanded and contracted after mild COVID-19 were followed by sequencing TCRalpha and TCRbeta repertoires longitudinally. Two young, previously healthy adult volunteers, one female and one male, were included in the cohort.

CDR1 SQVTM and CDR2 ANQGSEA are derived from the germline V gene. Compared with germline, V lacks 4 bases and J lacks 7 bases; bases without a gene match: 6. The CDR3 sequence holds 12 residues, the cysteine and phenylalanine included. Solely the CDR3 DNA is kept, with 36 bases framed from the first base. The study at large found these results: SARS-CoV-2 specificity was not confirmed for the second-wave clones peaking on day 37. Clones contracting from day 15 to 85 had balanced CD4/CD8 phenotypes, while a second wave expanding from day 15 to 37 was biased towards CD4+. Only a couple of mild cases were covered in the study, and larger cohorts including severe cases with pre-infection samples were considered necessary. Contracting CD4+ clones appeared mostly in the CM and EM memory subsets, whereas CD8+ clones were enriched in EMRA. Some responding clones were detected in pre-infection memory, suggesting pre-existing cross-reactive memory T cells joined the SARS-CoV-2 response.

Ficoll-Paque density gradient centrifugation was used to isolate PBMCs. Reads for this sample came from an Illumina NovaSeq 6000. Using 5'RACE with constant-segment primers, TCRalpha and TCRbeta cDNA libraries were constructed, with sample barcodes and unique molecular identifiers added in the process. RNA was extracted from every sample with Trizol reagent. The libraries were amplified in two PCR steps, and the second step added a second sample barcode and Illumina TruSeq adapters. Sequencing of the libraries was done on an Illumina NovaSeq, producing 2 x 150 bp paired-end reads. On the authors' methods: With migec v1.2.7, reads were demultiplexed and then collapsed into UMI-guided consensus sequences. Using mixcr v2.1.11, the UMI consensuses were aligned to TRA and TRB V and J templates and assembled into clonotypes. Expanded or contracted clonotypes were those called significant by both edgeR and NoisET, with noise models trained on biological replicates. edgeR calls used a false discovery rate-adjusted p below 0.01 and a log2 fold-change threshold of 1. As an exploratory analysis of dynamics, PCA with hierarchical clustering was applied to max-normalized trajectories of the 1000 most abundant clonotypes. Separately sequenced CD4+ and CD8+ repertoires were used to assign a CD4 or CD8 phenotype to each responding clone. In-frame beta chains were kept once TCRdb had trimmed the public reads at Q25 with fastp and called clones with MiXCR. Rows merge per CDR3 protein into single entries with the most common DNA and genes. The V and J calls were not made by the authors but by TCRdb's processing. The sample table shows about 560,000 distinct CDR3 sequences, and around a sixth are seen once. The ten largest clones represent about 8.1% of the sample.

Comments on this clonotype: The antigen it binds to is not known. No quality values exist for individual bases; no much larger clone is one base distant.

This chain is built from TRBV29-1 and TRBJ2-7; the central 8 bases match TRBD1. The sequenced sample consisted of PBMCs or a T cell subset sorted from them (not recorded which). This sequence was found in an adult woman who had mild COVID-19 (a few samples of this study predate the infection). The sample titles of this study are shuffled in the database, so cell type and time point are left out; the donor was told from shared clones. The nucleotides read TGCAGCGTTGCAACAGGGGGGAGAGAGCAGTACTTC. Its product reads: CSVATGGREQYF.